Below, one TCR beta chain is given with its context. What it binds is not known. Only in-frame clones appear in the TCRdb table, and some are missing; sequencing was by immunoSEQ multiplex PCR. The table includes around 2,000,000 clones, about 95% detected once. This specimen belongs to a study of shared clonotypes between healthy human individuals. Naive CD8 cells lacked CD45RO, underwent positive selection for CCR7 and left out terminally differentiated effector memory CD45RA+ cells. Looked up from germline, CDR1 is MNHEY and CDR2 is SMNVEV (reference sequence). This CDR3 is 15 amino acids long. With V trimmed by 3 bases and J by 5 bases, 7 bases remained unmatched. Study results and caveats: Represented diversity, genetic and exposure-history alike, was limited by few donors.

This TCR derives from a man younger than 35 in good health. This chain joins TRBV27 and TRBJ2-3, with 8 bases fitting TRBD1. What was sequenced was naive CD8+ T cells sorted from blood. The CDR3: CASSFQDRVEDTQYF. DNA for the CDR3: TGTGCCAGCAGTTTTCAGGACAGGGTAGAAGATACGCAGTATTTT.